This T cell receptor beta chain was sequenced during a study of CD8 T cells in ankylosing spondylitis. Findings and limits, study-wide: Reportedly, matched ankylosing spondylitis synovial fluid was significantly enriched for disease-linked clones. Seven or eight highly homologous variants formed a TCR beta motif that appeared characteristic of ankylosing spondylitis blood. The disease-linked clones had a CD8+ phenotype and low blood frequencies.

Libraries of TCR beta came from quantitative 5'-RACE with molecular barcodes. TCRdb itself ran the 5' RACE reads through MiXCR, one entry per CDR3 protein. In the table there are over 400,000 distinct CDR3 sequences, 25% to 30% of which are singletons. CDR3 length equals 15 residues. J lost 6 bases, V lost 3 bases, and 5 bases had no gene match. This clonotype was seen more than once but under ten times. The antigen is unknown. The sequenced sample was blood, either unsorted or a sorted T cell fraction (not recorded which). This clonotype was obtained from a male donor with ankylosing spondylitis. This chain connects TRBV12-3 or TRBV12-4 to TRBJ2-3, with TRBD1 matching 11 bases. The CDR3: CASSFRTGGLDTQYF. Here the CDR3 DNA reads TGTGCCAGCAGTTTTCGGACAGGGGGCTTGGATACGCAGTATTTT.